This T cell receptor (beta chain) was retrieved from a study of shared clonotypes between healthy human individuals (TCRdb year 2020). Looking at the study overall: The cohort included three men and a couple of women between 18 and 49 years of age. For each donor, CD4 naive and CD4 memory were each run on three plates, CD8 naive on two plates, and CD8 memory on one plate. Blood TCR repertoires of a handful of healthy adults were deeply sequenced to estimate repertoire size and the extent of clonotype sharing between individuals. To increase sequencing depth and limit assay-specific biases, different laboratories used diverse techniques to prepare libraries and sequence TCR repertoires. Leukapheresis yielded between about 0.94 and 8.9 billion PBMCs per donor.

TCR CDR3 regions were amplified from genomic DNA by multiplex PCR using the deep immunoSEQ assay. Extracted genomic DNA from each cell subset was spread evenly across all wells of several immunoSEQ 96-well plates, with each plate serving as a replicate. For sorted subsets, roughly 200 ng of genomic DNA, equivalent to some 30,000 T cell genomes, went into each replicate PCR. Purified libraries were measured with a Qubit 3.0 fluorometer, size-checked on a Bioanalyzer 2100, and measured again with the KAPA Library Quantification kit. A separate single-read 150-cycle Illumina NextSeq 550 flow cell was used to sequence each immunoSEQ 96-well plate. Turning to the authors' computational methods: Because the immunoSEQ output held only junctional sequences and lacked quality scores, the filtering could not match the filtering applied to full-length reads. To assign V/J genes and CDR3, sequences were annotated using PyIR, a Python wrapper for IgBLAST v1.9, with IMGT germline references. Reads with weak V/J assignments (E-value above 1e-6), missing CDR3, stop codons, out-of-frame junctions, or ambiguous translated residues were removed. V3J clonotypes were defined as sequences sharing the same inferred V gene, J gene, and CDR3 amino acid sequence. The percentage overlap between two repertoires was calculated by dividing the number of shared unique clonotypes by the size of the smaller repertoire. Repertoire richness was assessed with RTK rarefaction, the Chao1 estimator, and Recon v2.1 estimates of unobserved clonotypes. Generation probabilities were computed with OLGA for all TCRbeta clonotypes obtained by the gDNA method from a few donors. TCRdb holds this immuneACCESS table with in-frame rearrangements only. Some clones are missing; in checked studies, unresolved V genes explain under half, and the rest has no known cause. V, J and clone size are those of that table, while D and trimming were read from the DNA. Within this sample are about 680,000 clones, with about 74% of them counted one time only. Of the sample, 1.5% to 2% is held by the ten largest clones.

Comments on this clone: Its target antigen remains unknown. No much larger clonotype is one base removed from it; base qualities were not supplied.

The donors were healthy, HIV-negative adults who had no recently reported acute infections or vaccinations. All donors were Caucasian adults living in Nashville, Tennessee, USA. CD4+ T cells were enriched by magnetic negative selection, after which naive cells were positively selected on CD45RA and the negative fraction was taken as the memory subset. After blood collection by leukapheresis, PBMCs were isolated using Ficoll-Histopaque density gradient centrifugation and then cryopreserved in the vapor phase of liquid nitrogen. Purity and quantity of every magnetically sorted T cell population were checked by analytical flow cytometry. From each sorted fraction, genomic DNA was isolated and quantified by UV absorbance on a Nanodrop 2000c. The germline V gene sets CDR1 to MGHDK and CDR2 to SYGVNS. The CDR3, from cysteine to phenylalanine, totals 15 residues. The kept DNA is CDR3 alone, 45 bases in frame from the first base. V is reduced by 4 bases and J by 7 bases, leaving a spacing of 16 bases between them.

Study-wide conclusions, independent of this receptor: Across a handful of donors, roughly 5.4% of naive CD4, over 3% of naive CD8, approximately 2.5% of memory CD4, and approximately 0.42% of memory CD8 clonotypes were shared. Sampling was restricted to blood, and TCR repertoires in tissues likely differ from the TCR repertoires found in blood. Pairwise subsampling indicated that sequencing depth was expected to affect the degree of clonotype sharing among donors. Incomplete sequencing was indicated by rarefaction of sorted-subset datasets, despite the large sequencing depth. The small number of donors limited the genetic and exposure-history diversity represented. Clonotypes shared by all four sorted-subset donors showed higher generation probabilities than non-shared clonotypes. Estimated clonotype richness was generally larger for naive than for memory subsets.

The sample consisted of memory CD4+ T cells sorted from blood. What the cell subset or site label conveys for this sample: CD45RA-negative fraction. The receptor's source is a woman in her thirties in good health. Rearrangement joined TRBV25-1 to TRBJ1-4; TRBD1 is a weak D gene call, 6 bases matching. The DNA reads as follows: TGTGCCAGCAGTGGGAGGGGGGGCTTAGGTGAAAAACTGTTTTTT. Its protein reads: CASSGRGGLGEKLFF.